This T cell receptor beta chain appears in the sequencing data of a study of shared clonotypes between healthy human individuals. PBMC DNA, left unsorted, was sequenced on ten immunoSEQ deep assay plates. Clones were sequenced by immunoSEQ multiplex PCR, and TCRdb holds only the in-frame ones, with some missing. The repertoire has approximately 470,000 clones, approximately 81% of them found once; the top ten carry roughly 13%. The CDR3 totals 14 residues. Trimming pared 3 bases from V and 7 bases from J, leaving 13 bases between. Germline V gives CDR1 MDHEN, CDR2 SYDVKM. About this clone itself: What it binds is unknown. Other DNA sequences in the sample encode the same CDR3.

Study observations and caveats: Apart from blood, nothing was sampled; tissue repertoires likely differ. An expected dependence of interdonor clonotype sharing on sequencing depth was noted.

The chain combines TRBV28 with TRBJ1-5; D possibly corresponds to TRBD1 (5 bases). This clonotype was obtained from a woman in her forties in good health. Some clones in this sample may be carry-over from other donors' samples. Source material: PBMCs. The CDR3, as DNA: TGTGCCAGCAGTTTGGGGGGGGGTCGGCAGCCCCAGCATTTT. This codes for CASSLGGGRQPQHF.